The subject of this entry is one T cell receptor (beta chain). Its specificity is not known. CDR1 PRHDT and CDR2 FYEKMQ come from the germline V gene (reference sequence). CDR3 size: 16 residues. Unmatched junction bases numbered 14, after V lost 6 bases and J lost 10 bases. The sample originates from a study of CD8 T cells in ankylosing spondylitis. As the method for making TCR beta libraries, quantitative 5'-RACE with molecular barcodes was used. Each CDR3 protein is one row after TCRdb ran MiXCR on the 5' RACE reads. The sample shows a few hundred thousand distinct CDR3 sequences, roughly a tenth of them seen only once. Study outcomes and limitations: Disease-linked clones displayed a CD8+ phenotype and appeared relatively rarely in peripheral blood. Ankylosing spondylitis blood appeared to carry a characteristic TCR beta motif of under ten highly homologous variants. Some of the motif variants had earlier been found in reactive arthritis patients' fluid and blood.

V is TRBV13 and J is TRBJ2-1; 11 positions match TRBD2. The TCR sequence derives from a male donor with ankylosing spondylitis or in good health (not recorded which). The sample was blood, either unsorted or a sorted T cell fraction (not recorded which). The CDR3 sequence is CASSLRTSGPTREQFF. CDR3 nucleotide sequence: TGTGCCAGCAGTTTGAGGACTAGCGGGCCCACGAGGGAGCAGTTCTTC.